The 20 T cell receptor beta chains in this list originate from one sample, sequenced in a study of blood T cells in healthy people across ages. It was with a sample-barcoded 5' primer and a J-beta primer mix that a second PCR of roughly 7 to 12 cycles was run. TCRdb used MiXCR to reprocess the 5' RACE reads, holding one entry per CDR3 protein. Found here are approximately 800,000 distinct CDR3 sequences, roughly 60% of them singletons; the top ten hold roughly 25%. The material sequenced was blood. These receptors all stem from a man younger than 40 in good health.

This clonotype appeared a few times. The rearrangement joins TRBV15 to TRBJ1-1; D may be TRBD1 (6 bases). V gave up 4 bases and J gave up 10 bases, with 22 bases separating them. This CDR3 has 15 amino acids. CDR1 and CDR2 (germline): LNHNV, YYDKDF (reference sequence). The CDR3 DNA reads TGTGCCACCAGCACTGGACAGACGGGAGGGGCTGGAGCTTTCTTT. It translates to CATSTGQTGGAGAFF.

DNA of the CDR3: TGTGCCAGCACCCCGGCGGTCGCAAACTATGGCTACACCTTC. It is translated as CASTPAVANYGYTF. The rearrangement joins TRBV7-2 to TRBJ1-2, with D unclear. With 7 bases removed from V and 2 bases from J, the gap between germline ends came to 14 bases. Germline V gene sequence: CDR1 SGHTA, CDR2 FQGNSA. The CDR3 spans 14 residues.

This clonotype was detected only a few times. The rearrangement joins TRBV4-2 to TRBJ2-3; D gene ambiguous. CDR1 is LGHNA and CDR2 is YNFKEQ in the germline V gene. Trimming removed 2 bases from V and 0 bases from J, with 12 bases in between. The CDR3 contains 16 residues. The CDR3 nucleotides are TGTGCCAGCAGCCAACCCCTCCCTAGAAGCACAGATACGCAGTATTTT. This gives the protein CASSQPLPRSTDTQYF.

The chain joins TRBV28 to TRBJ1-6, with 7 bases identical to TRBD1. The CDR3 contains 17 residues. CDR1 MDHEN and CDR2 SYDVKM come from the germline V gene. With V trimmed by 5 bases and J by 3 bases, 10 bases remained unmatched. CDR3 sequence reads: CASSPGGTEVYNSPLHF. For the CDR3, the DNA is TGTGCCAGCAGTCCGGGGGGGACAGAAGTCTATAATTCACCCCTCCACTTT.

V gene TRBV4-3 combines with J gene TRBJ1-2, with D perhaps TRBD1 (5 bases). The CDR3 extends over 15 amino acids. Trimming cost V 2 bases and J 8 bases, with 18 bases left between them. Looked up from germline, CDR1 is LGHNA and CDR2 is YSLEER. CDR3 nucleotides: TGCGCCAGCAGCCAACGCGAGGACATACCCTACGGCTACACCTTC. The encoded protein is CASSQREDIPYGYTF.

As concerns this clonotype: At one boundary the junction diverges from the germline segment, which might be a read error. The chain is built from TRBV2 and TRBJ2-1, with D perhaps TRBD1 (5 bases). Germline loops: CDR1 SNHLY, CDR2 FYNNEI. This CDR3 spans 15 amino acids. As DNA, the CDR3 is TGCGCCAGCAGGGAAACTACGAACTCCTACAATGAGCAGTTCTTC. This gives the protein CASRETTNSYNEQFF.

V usage is TRBV7-3 and J usage is TRBJ2-3, with TRBD2 matching over 7 bases. J gave up 1 base and V 4 bases, and 8 bases lay outside the gene matches. This CDR3 comprises 16 residues. Germline values: CDR1 SGHTA, CDR2 FQGTGA. CDR3 sequence (DNA): TGTGCCAGCAGCTATTATGGGGGGGTGGGCACAGATACGCAGTATTTT. Amino acid sequence: CASSYYGGVGTDTQYF.

The table lists this clonotype with a few counts. The CDR3 sequence: CASSYPGHRYEQYF. CDR3 DNA sequence: TGTGCCAGCAGCTACCCGGGACACCGTTACGAGCAGTACTTC. V and J are TRBV7-2 and TRBJ2-7; perhaps TRBD1 as D (6 bases). Germline V gene data show CDR1 as SGHTA and CDR2 as FQGNSA. This CDR3 comprises 14 residues. The ends were cut back, 4 bases at V and 4 bases at J, with 14 bases in the middle.

The chain is built from TRBV20-1 and TRBJ2-7; TRBD1 aligns across 8 bases. Germline V CDR1 and CDR2: DFQATT, SNEGSKA (reference sequence). The CDR3 is made up of 13 amino acids. Trimming cost V 6 bases and J 5 bases; bases outside gene matches: 9. The CDR3 DNA reads as TGCAGTGCCACCGACAGGGGAAGAAACGAGCAGTACTTC. Translation gives CSATDRGRNEQYF.

The rearrangement joins TRBV27 to TRBJ2-5; D possibly corresponds to TRBD2 (5 bases). This CDR3 spans 12 amino acids. Per the germline V gene, CDR1 is MNHEY and CDR2 is SMNVEV (reference sequence). V was shortened by 2 bases and J by 11 bases, with 12 bases between the two germline ends. CDR3 loop: CASSLIGSEQYF. DNA for the CDR3: TGTGCCAGCAGTTTAATAGGGAGTGAGCAGTACTTC.

CDR3 coding DNA: TGTGCCAGCAGTGACGGGTCCGGGGCCAACGTCCTGACTTTC. Its translation: CASSDGSGANVLTF. The V call is TRBV2, the J call TRBJ2-6, with no clear D. Trimming removed 3 bases from V and 4 bases from J, with 7 bases in between. This CDR3 region has 14 residues. CDR1 is SNHLY and CDR2 is FYNNEI in the germline V gene.

This clonotype was seen a few times. This chain connects TRBV15 to TRBJ1-1; no clear D gene. Germline V CDR1 and CDR2: LNHNV, YYDKDF (reference sequence). V lost 0 bases and J 4 bases, leaving 18 bases between the germline ends. CDR3 length: 17 residues. The CDR3, as DNA: TGTGCCACCAGCAGAGAAGGTGGCGAGGTTTTAGCCACTGAAGCTTTCTTT. It specifies CATSREGGEVLATEAFF.

J is TRBJ2-1 and V is TRBV6-5, with TRBD1 matching 12 bases. Trimming cost V 0 bases and J 8 bases; bases outside gene matches: 8. The CDR3 runs 17 residues. CDR1 MNHEY and CDR2 SVGAGI come from the germline V gene. CDR3 residues: CASSYSVRGQGADEQFF. Here the CDR3 DNA reads TGTGCCAGCAGTTACTCAGTTCGGGGACAGGGGGCAGATGAGCAGTTCTTC.

This clonotype was found a few times. V gene TRBV10-3 combines with J gene TRBJ1-4; tentatively, D is TRBD1 (5 bases). This CDR3 has 14 residues. V was pared by 10 bases and J by 2 bases, with 14 bases between. CDR1 and CDR2 (germline): ENHRY, SYGVKD. The CDR3 loop is CATQTGVTNEKLFF. For the CDR3, the DNA is TGTGCCACGCAAACGGGGGTGACTAATGAAAAACTGTTTTTT.

This sequence joins TRBV6-6 and TRBJ2-7, with no clear D. The assigned J gene may be wrong: the sequence end matches TRBJ2-5 better. CDR1 is MNHNY and CDR2 is SVGAGI in the germline V gene (reference sequence). The CDR3 is 13 residues long. The CDR3 nucleotides are TGTGCCAGCACGCACCGCTTAATGGAGACCCAGTACTTC. It codes for CASTHRLMETQYF.

The genes are TRBV3-1 and TRBJ1-6, with D possibly matching TRBD1 (5 bases). In germline, CDR1 is LGHDT, CDR2 YNNKEL (reference sequence). Trimming took 3 bases from V and 7 from J, leaving 13 bases between them. The CDR3 is made up of 15 amino acids. The CDR3 spells CASSQQGPKNSPLHF. CDR3 coding DNA: TGTGCCAGCAGCCAGCAGGGACCGAAGAATTCACCCCTCCACTTT.

The chain recombines TRBV28 with TRBJ1-5; tentative D call: TRBD1 (5 bases). The germline CDR1 and CDR2 sequences are MDHEN and SYDVKM. V lost 6 bases and J 5 bases, leaving 20 bases between the germline ends. The CDR3 has 16 residues. The chain's CDR3 is CASRVTNPRGDQPQHF. The CDR3 nucleotides are TGTGCCAGCAGAGTTACAAACCCAAGGGGCGATCAGCCCCAGCATTTT.

V is TRBV6-2 or TRBV6-3 and J is TRBJ2-2, with TRBD2 identical over 8 bases. Trimming removed 1 base from V and 5 bases from J; junction bases left unmatched: 12. Germline V CDR1 and CDR2: MNHEY, SVGEGT. This CDR3 spans 18 amino acids. CDR3 coding DNA: TGTGCCAGCAGTTACTTGCCAGCGGGGGCCCCGGGAACCGGGGAGCTGTTTTTT. It specifies CASSYLPAGAPGTGELFF.

This clonotype was seen a handful of times. This chain joins TRBV27 and TRBJ2-3; TRBD1 matches 9 bases. The CDR3 is made up of 16 amino acids. Germline V lookup: CDR1 MNHEY, CDR2 SMNVEV (reference sequence). With V trimmed by 7 bases and J by 1 base, 9 bases remained unmatched. DNA for the CDR3: TGTGCCAGCAAATCCAAAAGGGACAGGGGCACAGATACGCAGTATTTT. Its translation: CASKSKRDRGTDTQYF.

The chain couples TRBV20-1 to TRBJ2-1; D is perhaps TRBD1 or TRBD2 (6 bases each). The germline V gene has CDR1 DFQATT and CDR2 SNEGSKA (reference sequence). This CDR3 is built from 11 residues. Trimming shortened V by 8 bases and J by 14 bases, and 19 bases separated the two germline ends. The CDR3 loop reads CSRPSGALEFF. Written as DNA, the CDR3 is TGCAGTAGACCCTCGGGGGCGTTAGAGTTCTTC.